This entry lists 7 T cell receptor beta chains sequenced from one sample in a study of blood T cells in healthy people across ages. Together with a sample-barcoded 5' primer, a J-beta primer mix was included in a second PCR lasting roughly 7 to 11 cycles. TCRdb itself ran the 5' RACE reads through MiXCR, one entry per CDR3 protein. The data contain 1.4 million to 1.5 million distinct CDR3 sequences, approximately 38% of them singletons. The specimen sequenced was blood. The receptors stem from a woman aged 18 to 35 in good health.

Points on this clonotype: A clone one base away is much larger, so this may be a read error. The chain links TRBV28 to TRBJ2-3, with D tentatively TRBD1 (6 bases). The CDR3 is made up of 12 amino acids. Germline V gives CDR1 MDHEN, CDR2 SYDVKM. The CDR3, as DNA: TGTGCCGGCAGTGAAGGGGGTGATACGCAGTATTTT. The encoded protein is CAGSEGGDTQYF. Combining the CDR3 with reference TRBV28 and TRBJ2-3 gives the whole variable domain DVKVTQSSRYLVKRTGEKVFLECVQDMDHENMFWYRQDPGLGLRLIYFSYDVKMKEKGDIPEGYSVSREKKERFSLILESASTNQTSMYLCAGSEGGDTQYFGPGTRLTVL.

The chain links TRBV7-2 to TRBJ2-1, with 9 nucleotides matching TRBD1. Trimming cost V 0 bases and J 3 bases; bases outside gene matches: 6. The CDR3 is 17 residues long. Germline V lookup: CDR1 SGHTA, CDR2 FQGNSA. CDR3 nucleotide sequence: TGTGCCAGCAGCTTAGCGATCGGGACAGGGAACTACAATGAGCAGTTCTTC. Translating gives CASSLAIGTGNYNEQFF. The full variable domain, in which reference TRBV7-2 and TRBJ2-1 provide the parts outside the CDR3, is GAGVSQSPSNKVTEKGKDVELRCDPISGHTALYWYRQSLGQGLEFLIYFQGNSAPDKSGLPSDRFSAERTGGSVSTLTIQRTQQEDSAVYLCASSLAIGTGNYNEQFFGPGTRLTVL.

V gene TRBV6-5 combines with J gene TRBJ2-5; a possible D gene is TRBD1 (6 bases). The J call may be wrong; the DNA end is better matched by TRBJ2-7. The CDR3 is 14 amino acids. Germline V lookup: CDR1 MNHEY, CDR2 SVGAGI. The CDR3: CASSYSMGHYEQYF. The CDR3 DNA reads TGTGCCAGCAGTTACTCGATGGGACACTACGAGCAGTACTTC.

On this clonotype itself: One junction end disagrees with the germline gene, perhaps due to a read error. The chain recombines TRBV4-1 with TRBJ2-5; D might be TRBD2 (7 bases). Germline V gene lookup returns CDR1 MGHRA and CDR2 YSYEKL. The CDR3 has 16 residues. CDR3 in amino acids: CASSQTKGGLQEIQYF. The CDR3 DNA is TGCGCCAGCAGCCAAACCAAAGGGGGACTACAAGAGATCCAGTACTTC.

V usage is TRBV7-9 and J usage is TRBJ1-6; maybe TRBD1 (6 bases). V was shortened by 5 bases and J by 4 bases, with 12 bases between the two germline ends. Germline values: CDR1 SEHNR, CDR2 FQNEAQ (reference sequence). The CDR3 is 15 amino acids. CDR3 protein: CASSTHREYNSPLHF. DNA for the CDR3: TGTGCCAGCAGCACGCACAGGGAGTATAATTCACCCCTCCACTTT. Supplemented by reference TRBV7-9 and TRBJ1-6, the full variable domain reads DTGVSQNPRHKITKRGQNVTFRCDPISEHNRLYWYRQTLGQGPEFLTYFQNEAQLEKSRLLSDRFSAERPKGSFSTLEIQRTEQGDSAMYLCASSTHREYNSPLHFGNGTRLTVT.

A few counts support this clonotype. The chain links TRBV4-2 to TRBJ2-1; D ambiguous. The V gene's germline CDR1 is LGHNA and CDR2 YNFKEQ. CDR3 length: 11 residues. The germline V and J ends were trimmed by 1 base and 10 bases, with 5 bases remaining between them. The CDR3 region is CASSQVEEQFF. The DNA of the CDR3 is TGTGCCAGCAGCCAAGTGGAGGAGCAGTTCTTC.

The chain links TRBV29-1 to TRBJ2-4; TRBD2 matches 13 bases. With the DNA end fitting TRBJ2-5 better, the J assignment may be wrong. Germline V CDR1 and CDR2: SQVTM, ANQGSEA. There are 15 residues in the CDR3. The CDR3 here is CSGAGGLAGSETQYF. CDR3 sequence (DNA): TGCAGCGGAGCAGGGGGACTAGCGGGATCGGAGACCCAGTACTTC.